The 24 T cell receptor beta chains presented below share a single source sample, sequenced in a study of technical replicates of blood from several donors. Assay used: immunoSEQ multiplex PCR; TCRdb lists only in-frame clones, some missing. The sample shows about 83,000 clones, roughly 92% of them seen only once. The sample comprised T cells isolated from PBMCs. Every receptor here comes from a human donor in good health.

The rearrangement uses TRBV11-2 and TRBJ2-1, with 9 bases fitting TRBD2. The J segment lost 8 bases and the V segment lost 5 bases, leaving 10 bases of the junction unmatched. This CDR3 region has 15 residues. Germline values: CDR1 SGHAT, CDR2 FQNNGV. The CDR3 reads CASSDTGTSIYEQFF. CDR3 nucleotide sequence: TGTGCCAGCAGCGATACCGGGACTAGCATCTATGAGCAGTTCTTC. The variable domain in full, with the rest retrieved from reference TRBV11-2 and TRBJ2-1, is EAGVAQSPRYKIIEKRQSVAFWCNPISGHATLYWYQQILGQGPKLLIQFQNNGVVDDSQLPKDRFSAERLKGVDSTLKIQPAKLEDSAVYLCASSDTGTSIYEQFFGPGTRLTVL.

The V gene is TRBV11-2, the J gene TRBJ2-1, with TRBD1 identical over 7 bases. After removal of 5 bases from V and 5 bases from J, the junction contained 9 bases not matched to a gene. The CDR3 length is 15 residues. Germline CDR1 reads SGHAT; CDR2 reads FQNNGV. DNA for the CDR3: TGTGCCAGCAGCCAGACAGGGAGAGGACACAATGAGCAGTTCTTC. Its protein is CASSQTGRGHNEQFF. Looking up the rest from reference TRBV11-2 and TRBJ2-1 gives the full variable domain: EAGVAQSPRYKIIEKRQSVAFWCNPISGHATLYWYQQILGQGPKLLIQFQNNGVVDDSQLPKDRFSAERLKGVDSTLKIQPAKLEDSAVYLCASSQTGRGHNEQFFGPGTRLTVL.

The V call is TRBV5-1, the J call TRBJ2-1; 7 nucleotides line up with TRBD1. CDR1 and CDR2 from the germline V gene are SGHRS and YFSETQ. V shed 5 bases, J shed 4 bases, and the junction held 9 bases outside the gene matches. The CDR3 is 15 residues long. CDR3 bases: TGCGCCAGCAGTGTAATACCGGGACAGTACAATGAGCAGTTCTTC. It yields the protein CASSVIPGQYNEQFF.

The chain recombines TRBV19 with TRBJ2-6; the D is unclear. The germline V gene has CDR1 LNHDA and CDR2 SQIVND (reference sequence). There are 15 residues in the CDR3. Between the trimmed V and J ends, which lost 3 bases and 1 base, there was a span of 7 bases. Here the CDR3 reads CASSIYLSGANVLTF. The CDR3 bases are TGTGCCAGTAGTATCTACCTTTCTGGGGCCAACGTCCTGACTTTC.

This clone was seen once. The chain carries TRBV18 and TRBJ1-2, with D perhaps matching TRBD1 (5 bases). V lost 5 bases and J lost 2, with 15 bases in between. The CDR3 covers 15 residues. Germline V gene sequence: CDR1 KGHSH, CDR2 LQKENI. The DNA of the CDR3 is TGTGCCAGCTCAGGGGGGTATGGGGGGAACTATGGCTACACCTTC. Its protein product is CASSGGYGGNYGYTF.

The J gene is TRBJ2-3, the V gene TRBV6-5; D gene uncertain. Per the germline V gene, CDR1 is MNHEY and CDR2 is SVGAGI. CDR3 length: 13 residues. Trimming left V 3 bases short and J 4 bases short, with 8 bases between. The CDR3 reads CASSYHGPDTQYF. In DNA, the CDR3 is TGTGCCAGCAGTTATCATGGGCCAGATACGCAGTATTTT.

The CDR3 is CASSLPAGVTRGRYNEQFF. CDR3 in DNA: TGTGCCAGCAGCTTACCAGCGGGAGTAACTAGGGGTCGGTACAATGAGCAGTTCTTC. The chain recombines TRBV7-7 with TRBJ2-1; TRBD2 matches 8 bases. The ends lost 2 bases at V and 4 bases at J; junction bases unmatched: 16. The V gene's germline CDR1 is SSHAT and CDR2 FNYEAQ (reference sequence). CDR3 length: 19 amino acids.

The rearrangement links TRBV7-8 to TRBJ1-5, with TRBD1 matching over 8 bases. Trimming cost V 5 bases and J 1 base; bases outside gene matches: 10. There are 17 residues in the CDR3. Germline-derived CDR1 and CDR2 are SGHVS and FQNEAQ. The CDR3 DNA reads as TGTGCCAGCAGCACCCTTAGGACAGGGAGAAGCAATCAGCCCCAGCATTTT. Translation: CASSTLRTGRSNQPQHF.

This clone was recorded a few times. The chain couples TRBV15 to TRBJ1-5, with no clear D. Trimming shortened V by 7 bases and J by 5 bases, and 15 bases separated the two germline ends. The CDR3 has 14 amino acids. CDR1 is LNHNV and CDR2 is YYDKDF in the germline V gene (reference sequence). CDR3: CATTRVVGDQPQHF. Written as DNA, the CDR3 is TGTGCCACCACAAGGGTGGTGGGAGATCAGCCCCAGCATTTT.

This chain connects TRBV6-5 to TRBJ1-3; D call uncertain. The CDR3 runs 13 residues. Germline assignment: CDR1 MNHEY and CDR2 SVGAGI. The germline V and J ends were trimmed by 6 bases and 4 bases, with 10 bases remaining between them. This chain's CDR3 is CASRRTLGNTIYF. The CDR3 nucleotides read TGTGCCAGCAGGCGGACTCTCGGAAACACCATATATTTT.

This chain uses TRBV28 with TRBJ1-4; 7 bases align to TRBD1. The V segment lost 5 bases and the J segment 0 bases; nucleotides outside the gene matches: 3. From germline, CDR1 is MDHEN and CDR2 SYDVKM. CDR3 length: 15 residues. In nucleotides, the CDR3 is TGTGCCAGCAGTGGAGGGACAGCAACTAATGAAAAACTGTTTTTT. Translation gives CASSGGTATNEKLFF.

The chain's CDR3 is CASSESPGRETQYF. The CDR3 DNA sequence: TGCGCCAGCAGTGAGTCTCCAGGCAGGGAGACCCAGTACTTC. V gene TRBV10-1 combines with J gene TRBJ2-5; no definite D call. V gave up 0 bases and J gave up 5 bases, with 10 bases separating them. This CDR3 spans 14 amino acids. CDR1 WNHNN and CDR2 SYGVQD come from the germline V gene (reference sequence).

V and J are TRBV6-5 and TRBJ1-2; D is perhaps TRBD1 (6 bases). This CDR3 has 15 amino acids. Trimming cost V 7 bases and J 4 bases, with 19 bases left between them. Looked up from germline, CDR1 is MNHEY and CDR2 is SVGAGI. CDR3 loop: CASTPGETGRYGYTF. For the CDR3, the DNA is TGTGCCAGCACCCCTGGAGAGACAGGCCGCTATGGCTACACCTTC.

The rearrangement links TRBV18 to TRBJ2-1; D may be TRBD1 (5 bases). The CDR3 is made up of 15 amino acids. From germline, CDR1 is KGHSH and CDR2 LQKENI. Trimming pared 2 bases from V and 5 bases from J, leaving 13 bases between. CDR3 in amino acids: CASSPIQGLHNEQFF. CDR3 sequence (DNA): TGTGCCAGCTCACCAATTCAGGGTCTACACAATGAGCAGTTCTTC.

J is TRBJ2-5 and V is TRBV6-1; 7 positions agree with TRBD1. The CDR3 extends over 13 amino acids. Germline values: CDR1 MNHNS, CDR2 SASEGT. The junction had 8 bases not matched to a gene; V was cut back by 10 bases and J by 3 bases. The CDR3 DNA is TGTGCCACCCCGAAAACAGGGGAAGAGACCCAGTACTTC. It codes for CATPKTGEETQYF.

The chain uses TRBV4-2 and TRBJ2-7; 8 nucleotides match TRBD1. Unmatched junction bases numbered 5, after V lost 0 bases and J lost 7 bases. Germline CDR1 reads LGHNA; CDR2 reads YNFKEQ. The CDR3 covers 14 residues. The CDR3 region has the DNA TGTGCCAGCAGCCAAGATTCAGGGGGCACAGAGCAGTACTTC. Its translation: CASSQDSGGTEQYF.

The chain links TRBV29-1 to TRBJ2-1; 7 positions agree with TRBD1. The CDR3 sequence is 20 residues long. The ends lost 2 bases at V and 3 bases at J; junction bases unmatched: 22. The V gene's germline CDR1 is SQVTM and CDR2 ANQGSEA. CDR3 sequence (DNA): TGCAGCGTTGAAACCCCCCCGGGACAGACGGTAACGATTAGCTACAATGAGCAGTTCTTC. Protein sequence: CSVETPPGQTVTISYNEQFF.

In nucleotides, the CDR3 is TGTGCCAGCAGTCCCACAGGGCTCAGCAATCAGCCCCAGCATTTT. This gives the protein CASSPTGLSNQPQHF. The chain carries TRBV27 and TRBJ1-5; tentatively, D is TRBD1 (6 bases). Per the germline V gene, CDR1 is MNHEY and CDR2 is SMNVEV (reference sequence). This CDR3 has 15 amino acids. V lost 5 bases to trimming and J lost 1 base, with 12 bases between them.

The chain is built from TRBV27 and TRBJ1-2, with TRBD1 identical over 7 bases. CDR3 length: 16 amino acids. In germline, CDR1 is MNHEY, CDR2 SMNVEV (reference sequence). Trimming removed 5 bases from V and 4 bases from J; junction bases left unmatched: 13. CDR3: CASSARVGGGSYGYTF. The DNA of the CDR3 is TGTGCCAGCAGTGCACGAGTAGGGGGCGGGTCCTATGGCTACACCTTC.

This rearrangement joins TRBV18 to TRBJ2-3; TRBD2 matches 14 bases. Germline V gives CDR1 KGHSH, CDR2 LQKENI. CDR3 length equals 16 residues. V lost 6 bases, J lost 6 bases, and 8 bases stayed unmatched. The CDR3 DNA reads TGTGCCAGCTCCCCCGGGACTAGCGGGAGAATGGATACGCAGTATTTT. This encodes CASSPGTSGRMDTQYF.

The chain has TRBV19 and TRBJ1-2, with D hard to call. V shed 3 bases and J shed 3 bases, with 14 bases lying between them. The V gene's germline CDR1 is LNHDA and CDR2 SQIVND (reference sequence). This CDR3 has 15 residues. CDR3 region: CASSIPGIPDYGYTF. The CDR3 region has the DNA TGTGCCAGTAGTATCCCGGGAATACCCGACTATGGCTACACCTTC.

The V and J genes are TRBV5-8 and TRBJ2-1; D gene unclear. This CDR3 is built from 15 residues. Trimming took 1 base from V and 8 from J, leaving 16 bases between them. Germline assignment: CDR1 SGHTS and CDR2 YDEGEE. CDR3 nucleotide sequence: TGTGCCAGCAGCTTGCTGTCGAACTCTCATGATGAGCAGTTCTTC. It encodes CASSLLSNSHDEQFF.

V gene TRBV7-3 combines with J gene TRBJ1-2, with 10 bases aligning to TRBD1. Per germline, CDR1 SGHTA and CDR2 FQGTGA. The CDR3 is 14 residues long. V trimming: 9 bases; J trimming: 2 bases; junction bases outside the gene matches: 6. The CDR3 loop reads CASALGQGNYGYTF. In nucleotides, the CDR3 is TGTGCCAGTGCCTTGGGACAGGGGAACTATGGCTACACCTTC.

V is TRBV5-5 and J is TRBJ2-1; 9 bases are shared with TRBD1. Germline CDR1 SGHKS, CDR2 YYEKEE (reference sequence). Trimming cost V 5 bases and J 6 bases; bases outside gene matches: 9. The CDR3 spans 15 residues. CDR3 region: CASRMETGGSNEQFF. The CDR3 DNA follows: TGTGCCAGCAGGATGGAGACAGGGGGGTCCAATGAGCAGTTCTTC.